This T cell receptor beta chain emerged from a study of T cell changes during pregnancy in multiple sclerosis. The CDR3 is 15 residues long. In germline, CDR1 is SGHVS, CDR2 FQNEAQ. V gave up 6 bases and J gave up 2 bases, with 14 bases separating them. The table came from immunoSEQ multiplex PCR; TCRdb's copy has only in-frame clones and leaves some out. The table shows several thousand clones, with under 90% occurring only once. The rearrangement uses TRBV7-8 and TRBJ2-1, with TRBD1 as a possible D gene (6 bases). Sequencing used CD8+ T cells from peripheral blood mononuclear cells, obtained in the first trimester of pregnancy. The sequence derives from a female donor in good health, enrolled as a control in a pregnancy study. CDR3 loop: CASRQGQGPYNEQFF. The CDR3 bases are TGTGCCAGCAGGCAGGGTCAGGGGCCCTACAATGAGCAGTTCTTC.